The subject of this entry is one T cell receptor (beta chain). This specimen comes from a study of blood T cell repertoires in COVID-19. Among Cohort 3 donors, those recovered had two negative PCRs, clearance, or symptom resolution. Profiling relied on immunoSEQ multiplex PCR, and the TCRdb table lists in-frame clones only, not all of them. The sample lists around 290,000 clones, approximately 86% occurring once. Trimming removed 3 bases from V and 8 bases from J, with 14 bases in between. This CDR3 has 14 residues. Germline lookup yields CDR1 SGHNT and CDR2 YENEEA. The V gene is TRBV11-3, the J gene TRBJ2-1; D may be TRBD1 (6 bases). The sequence was collected from a woman under 40 who had recovered from COVID-19. Sequenced: PBMCs or T cells enriched from blood (not recorded which). The DNA for the CDR3 is TGTGCCAGCAGCTTTGCCGCAGGGGCCTATGAGCAGTTCTTC. Residues: CASSFAAGAYEQFF.